The 3 T cell receptor beta chains reported below all come from one sample, sequenced in a study of CD8+ T cells in alopecia areata. Following extraction, RNA underwent reverse transcription to cDNA, which served as the sequencing template. Clones were read by immunoSEQ multiplex PCR, and TCRdb kept only the in-frame ones, dropping some. The table records several thousand clones, 60% to 80% of them present only once. Specimens obtained from alopecia areata patients comprised lesional scalp punch biopsies and peripheral blood. The specimen comprised skin, sampled at week 0. The receptors derive from a human donor with alopecia areata.

On this clone itself: The sample has other DNA sequences that encode this CDR3 too. The CDR3 region has the DNA TGTGCCAGCAGCTTAGGAACTGAAGCTTTCTTT. Its translation: CASSLGTEAFF. The gene calls are TRBV11-2 and TRBJ1-1; D is unresolved. The CDR3 is 11 amino acids. Germline V gene sequence: CDR1 SGHAT, CDR2 FQNNGV. Trimming took off 1 base at V and 5 bases at J, with 2 bases between the two ends. The variable domain in full, with the rest retrieved from reference TRBV11-2 and TRBJ1-1, is EAGVAQSPRYKIIEKRQSVAFWCNPISGHATLYWYQQILGQGPKLLIQFQNNGVVDDSQLPKDRFSAERLKGVDSTLKIQPAKLEDSAVYLCASSLGTEAFFGQGTRLTVV.

The J gene is TRBJ1-1, the V gene TRBV19, with a weak D call TRBD1 (6 bases). The CDR3 consists of 16 residues. The germline CDR1 and CDR2 sequences are LNHDA and SQIVND (reference sequence). V was clipped by 6 bases and J by 6 bases, with 23 bases between them. In DNA form, the CDR3 reads TGTGCCAGTAGCAAGGGACATATCGGCAGGGTGGCTGAAGCTTTCTTT. It encodes CASSKGHIGRVAEAFF.

V and J are TRBV6-1 and TRBJ1-2, with 9 bases matching TRBD1. The CDR3 covers 16 residues. The germline V gene encodes CDR1 MNHNS and CDR2 SASEGT. The J segment lost 7 bases and the V segment lost 2 bases, leaving 11 bases of the junction unmatched. The CDR3 DNA reads TGTGCCAGCAGTGAATGGGGGACAGGGCAAGAGGTTGGCTACACCTTC. Protein product: CASSEWGTGQEVGYTF.